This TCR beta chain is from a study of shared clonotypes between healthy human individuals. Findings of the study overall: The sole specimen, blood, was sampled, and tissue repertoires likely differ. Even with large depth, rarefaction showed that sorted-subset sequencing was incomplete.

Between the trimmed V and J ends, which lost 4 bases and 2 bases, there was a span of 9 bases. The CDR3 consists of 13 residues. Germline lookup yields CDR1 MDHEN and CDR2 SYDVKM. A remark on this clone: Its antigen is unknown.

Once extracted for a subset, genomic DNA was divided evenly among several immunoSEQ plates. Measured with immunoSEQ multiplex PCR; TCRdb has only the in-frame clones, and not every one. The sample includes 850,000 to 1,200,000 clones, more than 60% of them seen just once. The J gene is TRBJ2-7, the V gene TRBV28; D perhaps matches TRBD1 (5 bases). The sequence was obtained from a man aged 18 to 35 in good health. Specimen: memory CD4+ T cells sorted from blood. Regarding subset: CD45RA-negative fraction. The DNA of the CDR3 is TGTGCCAGCAGTTCGTTGGACACCTACGAGCAGTACTTC. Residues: CASSSLDTYEQYF.